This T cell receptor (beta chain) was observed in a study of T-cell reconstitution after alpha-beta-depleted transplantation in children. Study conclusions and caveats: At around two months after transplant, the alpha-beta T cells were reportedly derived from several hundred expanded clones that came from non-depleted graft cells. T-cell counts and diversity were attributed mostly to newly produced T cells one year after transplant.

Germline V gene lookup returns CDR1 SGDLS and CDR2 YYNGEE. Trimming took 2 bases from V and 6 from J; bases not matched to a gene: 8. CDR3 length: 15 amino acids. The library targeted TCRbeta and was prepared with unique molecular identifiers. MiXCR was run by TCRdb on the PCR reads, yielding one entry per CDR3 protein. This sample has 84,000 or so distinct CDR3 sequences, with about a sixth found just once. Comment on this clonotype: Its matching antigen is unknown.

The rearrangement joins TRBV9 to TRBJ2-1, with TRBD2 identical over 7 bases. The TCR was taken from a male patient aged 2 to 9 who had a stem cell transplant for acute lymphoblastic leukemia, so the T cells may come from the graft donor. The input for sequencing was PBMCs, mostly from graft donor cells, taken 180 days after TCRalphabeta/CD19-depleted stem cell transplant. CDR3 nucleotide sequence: TGTGCCAGCAGCGTGACCGGGACTACAAGCAATGAGCAGTTCTTC. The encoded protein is CASSVTGTTSNEQFF.